The 28 T cell receptor beta chains below come from one sample, sequenced in a study of identical twins. MiXCR, run by TCRdb on the 5' RACE reads, gives a single entry per CDR3 protein. The sample lists fewer than 250,000 distinct CDR3 sequences, approximately 7% occurring once. These data also formed part of another study, on yellow fever vaccine responses in identical twins.

The sample was memory (CD45RO+) T cells sorted from blood. These receptors were collected from a woman under 30 in good health.

This clonotype was seen more than once but under ten times. The chain uses TRBV6-2 or TRBV6-3 and TRBJ1-5; tentative D call: TRBD1 (5 bases). This CDR3 contains 12 residues. Trimming pared 7 bases from V and 3 bases from J, leaving 7 bases between. CDR1 and CDR2 (germline): MNHEY, SVGEGT. In DNA form, the CDR3 reads TGTGCCAGCAAAGGGGACAATCAGCCCCAGCATTTT. This translates into CASKGDNQPQHF.

In DNA form, the CDR3 reads TGTGCCAGTAGTATACAAAGCAATCAGCCCCAGCATTTT. Translation: CASSIQSNQPQHF. This sequence joins TRBV19 and TRBJ1-5, with no clear D. The CDR3 length is 13 residues. Germline loops: CDR1 LNHDA, CDR2 SQIVND (reference sequence). The V gene lost 2 bases and the J gene lost 1 base, with 3 bases spanning the gap.

This chain uses TRBV20-1 with TRBJ1-2, with a weak D call TRBD1 (6 bases). The CDR3 is made up of 12 amino acids. V gave up 4 bases and J gave up 7 bases, with 13 bases separating them. From germline, CDR1 is DFQATT and CDR2 SNEGSKA (reference sequence). The CDR3 sequence is CSAKSTGFGYTF. CDR3 DNA: TGCAGTGCTAAATCTACAGGGTTTGGCTACACCTTC.

This clonotype was recorded many times. In DNA form, the CDR3 reads TGCGCCAGCAGCAATACAGGGTATGCCCGGGATACGCAGTATTTT. It encodes CASSNTGYARDTQYF. J is TRBJ2-3 and V is TRBV4-1, with D possibly matching TRBD1 (6 bases). CDR3 length equals 15 residues. V dropped 5 bases and J dropped 6 bases, with 18 bases sitting between them. Per the germline V gene, CDR1 is MGHRA and CDR2 is YSYEKL.

In this sample, this clonotype turned up many times. V is TRBV28 and J is TRBJ1-6; 7 positions match TRBD1. V was clipped by 7 bases and J by 4 bases; unmatched bases: 7. This CDR3 contains 15 residues. The germline V gene has CDR1 MDHEN and CDR2 SYDVKM. The CDR3 DNA is TGTGCCAGCACCACTCGGGACAGATATAATTCACCCCTCCACTTT. Amino acid sequence: CASTTRDRYNSPLHF.

This clonotype was recorded many times. V and J are TRBV12-3 or TRBV12-4 and TRBJ1-4; TRBD1 aligns across 7 bases. CDR3 length: 14 amino acids. V was pared by 6 bases and J by 4 bases, with 5 bases of the junction left unmatched. The CDR3 DNA follows: TGTGCCAGCAGGAAGACAGGGATTAATGAAAAACTGTTTTTT. It yields the protein CASRKTGINEKLFF.

The CDR3 coding sequence is TGCAGTGCTAGAGATAGAGGGCAGGGAGGTTCACCCCTCCACTTT. It is translated as CSARDRGQGGSPLHF. This chain connects TRBV20-1 to TRBJ1-6, with D perhaps TRBD1 (5 bases). CDR1 and CDR2 from the germline V gene are DFQATT and SNEGSKA (reference sequence). The CDR3 loop spans 15 amino acids. The V end lost 0 bases, the J end lost 9 bases, and 15 bases lay between the germline ends.

This clonotype was seen repeatedly, ten times or more. The chain recombines TRBV12-3 or TRBV12-4 with TRBJ2-3; 13 bases are a match to TRBD2. This CDR3 region has 15 residues. The V gene end was trimmed by 5 bases and the J gene end by 5 bases; junction bases not matched to a gene: 4. The DNA for the CDR3 is TGTGCCAGCAGTGAACTAGCGGGAGGGCAAGATACGCAGTATTTT. This gives the protein CASSELAGGQDTQYF.

This clonotype was counted many times. The chain carries TRBV7-9 and TRBJ2-2; the D gene could be TRBD1 or TRBD2 (5 bases each). This CDR3 is 15 amino acids long. CDR1 and CDR2 from the germline V gene are SEHNR and FQNEAQ (reference sequence). V dropped 2 bases and J dropped 6 bases, with 13 bases sitting between them. The CDR3 is CASSLQRGDPGELFF. The CDR3 nucleotides read TGTGCCAGCAGCTTACAACGGGGCGATCCCGGGGAGCTGTTTTTT.

This clonotype occurred many times. The J gene is TRBJ2-1, the V gene TRBV29-1, with 9 bases identical to TRBD2. Trimming removed 6 bases from V and 5 bases from J; junction bases left unmatched: 5. Germline CDR1 SQVTM, CDR2 ANQGSEA. CDR3 size: 13 residues. CDR3: CSVGTSRDNEQFF. CDR3 in DNA: TGCAGCGTAGGGACTAGCAGAGACAATGAGCAGTTCTTC.

The V call is TRBV27, the J call TRBJ1-5, with D unresolved. The V and J ends lost 5 bases and 6 bases respectively, with 8 bases between them. The CDR3 covers 12 residues. Germline V gene sequence: CDR1 MNHEY, CDR2 SMNVEV (reference sequence). The CDR3 sequence: CASSRRIQPQHF. CDR3 in DNA: TGTGCCAGCAGTCGCAGAATTCAGCCCCAGCATTTT.

This clonotype was counted ten times or more. The V call is TRBV7-2, the J call TRBJ2-7, with TRBD1 as a possible D gene (6 bases). The CDR3 covers 14 residues. Trimming pared 5 bases from V and 3 bases from J, leaving 14 bases between. The germline CDR1 and CDR2 sequences are SGHTA and FQGNSA. The CDR3 sequence: CASSPGVANYEQYF. The CDR3 DNA reads as TGTGCCAGCAGCCCAGGGGTAGCCAACTACGAGCAGTACTTC.

The table lists this clonotype with a few counts. J is TRBJ2-4 and V is TRBV4-1, with 11 nucleotides matching TRBD2. V lost 3 bases, J lost 2 bases, and 9 bases stayed unmatched. The CDR3 runs to 18 residues. CDR1 is MGHRA, CDR2 YSYEKL, per germline. CDR3 in amino acids: CASSHELAGDGTKNIQYF. DNA of the CDR3: TGCGCCAGCAGCCACGAACTAGCGGGAGACGGAACCAAAAACATTCAGTACTTC.

This clonotype appeared a few times. V gene TRBV4-1 combines with J gene TRBJ1-1, with D hard to call. The CDR3 runs 16 residues. From germline, CDR1 is MGHRA and CDR2 YSYEKL. The V end lost 0 bases, the J end lost 0 bases, and 11 bases lay between the germline ends. The CDR3 region has the DNA TGCGCCAGCAGCCAAGATCCCCAGCCTTTGAACACTGAAGCTTTCTTT. This sequence encodes CASSQDPQPLNTEAFF.

Ten or more counts support this clonotype. V and J are TRBV5-1 and TRBJ2-3; 11 bases line up with TRBD2. V lost 8 bases, J lost 4 bases, and 12 bases stayed unmatched. In germline, CDR1 is SGHRS, CDR2 YFSETQ. This CDR3 has 16 amino acids. CDR3 residues: CASSGGAVIAADTQYF. The CDR3, as DNA: TGCGCCAGTAGCGGGGGGGCAGTTATAGCTGCAGATACGCAGTATTTT.

This clonotype was recorded a few times. V is TRBV10-1 and J is TRBJ2-1, with 7 bases that match TRBD2. After removal of 10 bases from V and 0 bases from J, the junction contained 6 bases not matched to a gene. CDR1 is WNHNN, CDR2 SYGVQD, per germline (reference sequence). The CDR3 contains 14 residues. The CDR3: CATSSGNSYNEQFF. CDR3 coding DNA: TGCGCCACCTCTAGCGGCAACTCCTACAATGAGCAGTTCTTC.

This clonotype was seen more than once but under ten times. The chain carries TRBV28 and TRBJ2-5; a weak D match, TRBD1 (5 bases). In germline, CDR1 is MDHEN, CDR2 SYDVKM. Trimming removed 2 bases at V and 5 bases at J, with 21 bases between. This CDR3 spans 17 amino acids. The CDR3 sequence is CASSLSPGQGGYETQYF. The CDR3 nucleotides read TGTGCCAGCAGTTTAAGCCCCGGCCAGGGTGGATATGAGACCCAGTACTTC.

This clonotype has at least ten counts. The rearrangement joins TRBV5-1 to TRBJ2-1; 7 bases match TRBD2. This CDR3 has 14 amino acids. Trimming at V came to 2 bases and at J to 6 bases, leaving 5 bases not matched to a gene. Per the germline V gene, CDR1 is SGHRS and CDR2 is YFSETQ. Written as DNA, the CDR3 is TGCGCCAGCAGCTTAGATAGCGGGCCCAATGAGCAGTTCTTC. This translates into CASSLDSGPNEQFF.

This clonotype was recorded at least ten times. The chain combines TRBV12-3 or TRBV12-4 with TRBJ2-7; D uncertain. The CDR3 totals 15 residues. Trimming stripped 6 bases from V and 4 bases from J, with 19 bases between. The CDR3 sequence is CASSLLLLLGYEQYV. The DNA for the CDR3 is TGTGCCAGCAGCCTCCTCTTGTTGTTGGGTTACGAGCAGTACGTC.

This clonotype was seen at least ten times. This chain connects TRBV5-5 to TRBJ1-1, with D possibly matching TRBD1 (6 bases). There are 13 residues in the CDR3. The V gene's germline CDR1 is SGHKS and CDR2 YYEKEE (reference sequence). Trimming pared 4 bases from V and 10 bases from J, leaving 17 bases between. In DNA form, the CDR3 reads TGTGCCAGCAGCCCCACCGTAACAGGGTTAGCTTTCTTT. Residues: CASSPTVTGLAFF.

The rearrangement joins TRBV14 to TRBJ2-7; D is possibly TRBD1 (5 bases). Germline CDR1 and CDR2: SGHDN and FVKESK. This CDR3 contains 13 residues. Trimming left V 5 bases short and J 6 bases short, with 14 bases between. Written as DNA, the CDR3 is TGTGCCAGCAGCTCTCAGGGTTTAGGCGAGCAGTACTTC. It codes for CASSSQGLGEQYF.

This clonotype occurred many times. The genes are TRBV29-1 and TRBJ2-1, with 8 bases identical to TRBD2. V gave up 6 bases and J gave up 3 bases; unmatched junction bases: 1. This CDR3 spans 12 amino acids. Per the germline V gene, CDR1 is SQVTM and CDR2 is ANQGSEA. CDR3 residues: CSVSGSYNEQFF. CDR3 in DNA: TGCAGCGTCAGCGGGAGCTACAATGAGCAGTTCTTC.

This clonotype showed up just a few times. This chain links TRBV20-1 with TRBJ2-2; D call uncertain. Germline loops: CDR1 DFQATT, CDR2 SNEGSKA (reference sequence). Trimming cost V 1 base and J 8 bases, with 5 bases left between them. This CDR3 comprises 11 residues. CDR3 sequence (DNA): TGCAGTGCTAGAGCGCGAGGGGAGCTGTTTTTT. It encodes CSARARGELFF.

This clonotype was observed many times. The genes are TRBV7-7 and TRBJ2-7; no firm D call. The V end was cut by 1 base, the J end by 3 bases, with 16 bases between. Germline V lookup: CDR1 SSHAT, CDR2 FNYEAQ (reference sequence). CDR3 length: 16 residues. CDR3 in amino acids: CASSLEGHETFYEQYF. CDR3 DNA: TGTGCCAGCAGCTTAGAAGGTCACGAGACCTTCTACGAGCAGTACTTC.

A few counts support this clonotype. The chain recombines TRBV29-1 with TRBJ2-7, with TRBD1 matching over 7 bases. J lost 4 bases, V lost 6 bases, and 15 bases had no gene match. CDR1 is SQVTM, CDR2 ANQGSEA, per germline. This CDR3 is 15 amino acids long. This CDR3 reads CSVPGGTGTVYEQYV. The CDR3 bases are TGCAGCGTCCCCGGAGGAACCGGGACAGTATACGAGCAGTACGTC.

This sequence joins TRBV11-2 and TRBJ2-1; D unclear. The ends were cut back, 1 base at V and 0 bases at J, with 13 bases in the middle. The CDR3 covers 17 residues. The germline V gene has CDR1 SGHAT and CDR2 FQNNGV. CDR3 bases: TGTGCCAGCAGCTTAGGAGCGATTAATGTCTCCTACAATGAGCAGTTCTTC. Protein product: CASSLGAINVSYNEQFF.

The V and J genes are TRBV6-4 and TRBJ2-1; TRBD2 matches at 11 bases. V dropped 8 bases and J dropped 0; count of bases not matched to a gene: 12. Looked up from germline, CDR1 is MRHNA and CDR2 is SNTAGT. The CDR3 totals 18 residues. In nucleotides, the CDR3 is TGTGCCAGCTGTTTTGGTAGCGGGGGGGGTAGCTCCTACAATGAGCAGTTCTTC. Translating gives CASCFGSGGGSSYNEQFF.

The table lists this clonotype with a few counts. The chain employs TRBV20-1 and TRBJ1-5; no reliable D call. Germline V gene sequence: CDR1 DFQATT, CDR2 SNEGSKA (reference sequence). The CDR3 consists of 13 residues. V was cut by 4 bases and J by 1 base, with 8 bases left in between. The CDR3 protein is CSAISDSNQPQHF. Written as DNA, the CDR3 is TGCAGTGCTATTTCTGACAGCAATCAGCCCCAGCATTTT.